This T cell receptor beta chain was found in a study of cytotoxic CD8 clonotypes in ibrutinib-treated CLL. The sequencing depth, 1 in 200,000 to 1 in 1 million T cells, was the target. Only in-frame clones appear in the TCRdb table, and some are missing; sequencing was by immunoSEQ multiplex PCR. The table records under 200,000 clones, roughly 80% of them present only once. Trimming removed 10 bases from V and 4 bases from J; junction bases left unmatched: 5. The CDR3 runs 13 residues. Looked up from germline, CDR1 is LNHDA and CDR2 is SQIVND (reference sequence). This specimen consisted of PBMCs, obtained after 24 months of ibrutinib treatment. This sequence was found in a human donor with chronic lymphocytic leukemia. The V gene is TRBV19, the J gene TRBJ2-3; 10 positions match TRBD1. DNA of the CDR3: TGTGCCACCCGGGACAGGGGTGCAGATACGCAGTATTTT. Amino acid sequence: CATRDRGADTQYF. Filled out from reference TRBV19 and TRBJ2-3, the complete variable domain reads DGGITQSPKYLFRKEGQNVTLSCEQNLNHDAMYWYRQDPGQGLRLIYYSQIVNDFQKGDIAEGYSVSREKKESFPLTVTSAQKNPTAFYLCATRDRGADTQYFGPGTRLTVL.